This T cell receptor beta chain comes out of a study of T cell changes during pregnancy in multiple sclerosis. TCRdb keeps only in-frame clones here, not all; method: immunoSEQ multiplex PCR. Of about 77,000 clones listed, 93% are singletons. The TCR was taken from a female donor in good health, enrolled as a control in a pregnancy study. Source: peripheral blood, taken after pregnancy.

The CDR3 DNA is TGTGCCAGCAGCACACAGGGTCGTACTGAAGCTTTCTTT. This codes for CASSTQGRTEAFF. The chain couples TRBV7-9 to TRBJ1-1; the D gene is possibly TRBD1 (6 bases). V lost 5 bases and J lost 5, with 12 bases in between. From germline, CDR1 is SEHNR and CDR2 FQNEAQ (reference sequence). CDR3 length equals 13 residues.